These 6 T cell receptor beta chains originate from one sample sequenced in a study of CD8+CD57+ T cells in acquired aplastic anemia. It was genomic DNA that served as the template for profiling TCR beta VDJ and CDR3. TCRdb re-called the reads with MiXCR, one entry per CDR3 protein. The sample lists approximately 70,000 distinct CDR3 sequences, 45% to 70% occurring once. Sequencing was performed on sorted CD4+, CD8+, or CD8+CD57+ T cells (not recorded which) from PBMCs. The origin of the receptors is a human donor in good health, serving as a control.

J is TRBJ1-2 and V is TRBV20-1; 9 positions agree with TRBD1. Losses at the gene ends were 3 bases for V and 4 bases for J; bases not matched to a gene: 6. This CDR3 has 14 residues. Germline V gene data show CDR1 as DFQATT and CDR2 as SNEGSKA (reference sequence). The CDR3: CSASVVTGGYGYTF. In DNA, the CDR3 is TGCAGTGCTAGTGTCGTGACAGGGGGCTATGGCTACACCTTC.

This clonotype was recorded many times. The chain links TRBV5-1 to TRBJ1-4; 10 bases fit TRBD1. Germline assignment: CDR1 SGHRS and CDR2 YFSETQ. The J segment lost 8 bases and the V segment lost 4 bases, leaving 5 bases of the junction unmatched. The CDR3 loop spans 14 amino acids. The DNA for the CDR3 is TGCGCCAGCAGCGAGGGGACAGGGGACGAAAAACTGTTTTTT. Amino acids: CASSEGTGDEKLFF.

This clonotype was picked up a small number of times. The V and J genes are TRBV10-3 and TRBJ2-1; 12 bases are a match to TRBD1. The CDR3 has 15 amino acids. Germline V gene data show CDR1 as ENHRY and CDR2 as SYGVKD. The V segment lost 4 bases and the J segment 10 bases; nucleotides outside the gene matches: 8. CDR3 residues: CAISAGTGGRLEQFF. CDR3 coding DNA: TGTGCCATCAGTGCGGGGACAGGGGGCCGTTTGGAGCAGTTCTTC.

The chain couples TRBV2 to TRBJ1-2, with unresolved D. V was shortened by 8 bases and J by 3 bases, with 16 bases between the two germline ends. Germline assignment: CDR1 SNHLY and CDR2 FYNNEI. This CDR3 spans 14 amino acids. As DNA, the CDR3 is TGTGCCAGCTCACCGGCAAACCCTCACTATGGCTACACCTTC. The encoded protein is CASSPANPHYGYTF.

This clonotype was recorded many times. J is TRBJ2-1 and V is TRBV27, with 9 bases lining up with TRBD2. The CDR3 contains 16 residues. With V trimmed by 1 base and J by 2 bases, 3 bases remained unmatched. The germline V gene encodes CDR1 MNHEY and CDR2 SMNVEV (reference sequence). DNA of the CDR3: TGTGCCAGCAGTTTATTCTGGACTAGCGCCTACAATGAGCAGTTCTTC. It is translated as CASSLFWTSAYNEQFF.

The gene calls are TRBV7-2 and TRBJ1-1; 9 positions match TRBD1. Unmatched junction bases numbered 4, after V lost 0 bases and J lost 5 bases. Germline V CDR1 and CDR2: SGHTA, FQGNSA. This CDR3 contains 15 residues. CDR3 nucleotides: TGTGCCAGCAGCTTAGCGGGGACAGGGTGGACTGAAGCTTTCTTT. This translates into CASSLAGTGWTEAFF.